Below are 21 T cell receptor beta chains sequenced from a single sample in a study of T cells after posttransplantation cyclophosphamide (TCRdb year 2016). Library generation was performed with the immunoSEQ multiplex PCR assay. TCRdb mirrors the immuneACCESS table, restricted to in-frame sequences. Some clones are absent from its copies; in checked studies, under half trace to an unresolved V gene, and the reason for the others is unknown. For this sample, 34,000 or so clones are listed, none of them singletons. The ten largest clonotypes hold approximately 7.2% of the sample. Material for sequencing was PBMCs. Receptors originate from a woman aged 50 to 65 in good health and a related stem cell transplant donor.

This clone was recorded at least ten times. This sequence joins TRBV19 and TRBJ1-4; 8 nucleotides match TRBD1. The V gene's germline CDR1 is LNHDA and CDR2 SQIVND (reference sequence). J lost 0 bases, V lost 4 bases, and 10 bases had no gene match. This CDR3 has 18 residues. The CDR3: CASSTLPGQGATNEKLFF. Written as DNA, the CDR3 is TGTGCCAGTAGTACCCTCCCAGGACAGGGCGCAACTAATGAAAAACTGTTTTTT.

This clone has only a few counts. The chain recombines TRBV6-5 with TRBJ2-1; 10 bases match TRBD1. Germline trimming cut 2 bases from V and 13 bases from J; bases unmatched to any gene: 11. The germline V gene has CDR1 MNHEY and CDR2 SVGAGI. This CDR3 has 15 residues. Here the CDR3 reads CASSYLPGTGDHQFF. The CDR3 coding sequence is TGTGCCAGCAGTTACCTGCCCGGGACAGGGGACCACCAGTTCTTC.

This clone appeared many times. The CDR3 nucleotides read TGTGCCAGCAGCCTTGGACTATACAATGAGCAGTTCTTC. It translates to CASSLGLYNEQFF. The V and J genes are TRBV12-3 or TRBV12-4 and TRBJ2-1; possibly TRBD2 for D (6 bases). The CDR3 totals 13 residues. Between the trimmed V and J ends, which lost 6 bases and 4 bases, there was a span of 10 bases.

This clone was observed many times. This CDR3 reads CASSFTGTEAFF. For the CDR3, the DNA is TGCGCCAGCAGCTTCACAGGGACTGAAGCTTTCTTT. The gene calls are TRBV5-1 and TRBJ1-1; possibly TRBD1 for D (6 bases). The CDR3 runs to 12 residues. V was cut by 2 bases and J by 5 bases, with 7 bases left in between. Germline V CDR1 and CDR2: SGHRS, YFSETQ.

The chain uses TRBV12-3 or TRBV12-4 and TRBJ1-2; 11 bases fit TRBD1. V gave up 3 bases and J gave up 2 bases; unmatched junction bases: 5. The CDR3 length is 16 residues. CDR3 sequence: CASSFPRDRGNYGYTF. The CDR3, as DNA: TGTGCCAGCAGTTTCCCCCGGGACAGGGGGAACTATGGCTACACCTTC.

This clone came up many times. This chain connects TRBV10-3 to TRBJ1-4, with D perhaps matching TRBD1 (6 bases). The CDR3 contains 14 residues. Trimming left V 4 bases short and J 1 base short, with 7 bases between. Per the germline V gene, CDR1 is ENHRY and CDR2 is SYGVKD. CDR3 residues: CAISADRTNEKLFF. The CDR3 DNA reads TGTGCCATCAGTGCGGACAGAACTAATGAAAAACTGTTTTTT.

This clone was detected many times. The rearrangement uses TRBV15 and TRBJ2-7, with 7 bases aligning to TRBD1. Per germline, CDR1 LNHNV and CDR2 YYDKDF (reference sequence). Trimming removed 3 bases from V and 2 bases from J; junction bases left unmatched: 7. The CDR3 is 15 residues long. CDR3 bases: TGTGCCACCAGCAGGGCAGGGACAGTTACCTACGAGCAGTACTTC. Its protein is CATSRAGTVTYEQYF.

This clone has ten or more counts. The genes are TRBV18 and TRBJ1-1, with D unclear. V lost 1 base and J lost 7, with 4 bases in between. This CDR3 comprises 11 residues. Germline V gene sequence: CDR1 KGHSH, CDR2 LQKENI. The CDR3 sequence is CASSPRGEAFF. The DNA of the CDR3 is TGTGCCAGCTCACCACGAGGTGAAGCTTTCTTT.

The table lists this clone with many counts. V gene TRBV11-3 combines with J gene TRBJ2-3; no definite D call. Germline CDR1 SGHNT, CDR2 YENEEA. The CDR3 contains 13 residues. Trimming removed 0 bases at V and 2 bases at J, with 3 bases between. In nucleotides, the CDR3 is TGTGCCAGCAGCTTAGATCACACAGATACGCAGTATTTT. This gives the protein CASSLDHTDTQYF.

This clone was found many times. The rearrangement uses TRBV6-2 or TRBV6-3 and TRBJ2-7; 10 nucleotides line up with TRBD2. This CDR3 spans 15 amino acids. After removal of 6 bases from V and 1 base from J, the junction contained 6 bases not matched to a gene. The germline V gene has CDR1 MNHEY and CDR2 SVGEGT. The CDR3 DNA reads as TGTGCCAGCAGACGGACTAGCGGACATTCCTACGAGCAGTACTTC. Encoded protein: CASRRTSGHSYEQYF.

V usage is TRBV7-2 and J usage is TRBJ2-7; no clear D. Germline V gene sequence: CDR1 SGHTA, CDR2 FQGNSA. The CDR3 is made up of 15 amino acids. V dropped 2 bases and J dropped 0 bases, with 11 bases sitting between them. CDR3 residues: CASSLRQLDSYEQYF. The CDR3 DNA reads TGTGCCAGCAGCTTACGTCAGCTAGACTCCTACGAGCAGTACTTC.

This clone was observed a handful of times. This chain connects TRBV29-1 to TRBJ1-2; 7 bases fit TRBD1. This CDR3 has 15 amino acids. CDR1 is SQVTM and CDR2 is ANQGSEA in the germline V gene. V gave up 3 bases and J gave up 5 bases; unmatched junction bases: 12. Here the CDR3 reads CSVEGAPGQIYGYTF. The CDR3 DNA reads as TGCAGCGTTGAGGGGGCTCCGGGACAGATTTATGGCTACACCTTC.

This clone was seen more than once but under ten times. V gene TRBV30 combines with J gene TRBJ2-7; 8 bases fit TRBD2. This CDR3 comprises 17 residues. CDR1 and CDR2 (germline): GTSNPN, SVGIG (reference sequence). V was clipped by 4 bases and J by 6 bases; unmatched bases: 20. CDR3 nucleotides: TGTGCCTGGACACAGCGGGAGAGGGGTGGAGATTTTGCCGAGCAGTACTTC. Its translation is CAWTQRERGGDFAEQYF. Based on the CDR3 plus reference TRBV30 and TRBJ2-7, the full variable domain is SQTIHQWPATLVQPVGSPLSLECTVEGTSNPNLYWYRQAAGRGLQLLFYSVGIGQISSEVPQNLSASRPQDRQFILSSKKLLLSDSGFYLCAWTQRERGGDFAEQYFGPGTRLTVT.

This chain connects TRBV6-5 to TRBJ2-1; D not certain. The CDR3 sequence is 15 residues long. The V and J ends lost 6 bases and 4 bases respectively, with 16 bases between them. CDR1 MNHEY and CDR2 SVGAGI come from the germline V gene. DNA of the CDR3: TGTGCCAGCAGCCCCGCCCCTAGAGCGTACAATGAGCAGTTCTTC. Protein product: CASSPAPRAYNEQFF.

This clone has ten or more counts. The rearrangement joins TRBV10-3 to TRBJ2-5; 16 positions agree with TRBD2. Germline V gene data show CDR1 as ENHRY and CDR2 as SYGVKD. The CDR3 contains 18 residues. V dropped 4 bases and J dropped 4; count of bases not matched to a gene: 9. The chain's CDR3 is CAISGSGLAGGPGETQYF. The CDR3 bases are TGTGCCATCAGTGGGTCGGGACTAGCGGGAGGGCCGGGAGAGACCCAGTACTTC.

There are a few counts of this clone. This chain connects TRBV7-6 to TRBJ2-1; D may be TRBD1 (6 bases). V lost 5 bases and J 8 bases, leaving 13 bases between the germline ends. The CDR3 consists of 13 residues. Per germline, CDR1 SGHVS and CDR2 FNYEAQ. The CDR3 sequence is CASSPPAGDEQFF. DNA of the CDR3: TGTGCCAGCAGCCCCCCAGCAGGGGATGAGCAGTTCTTC.

This clone was seen ten or more times. V usage is TRBV7-6 and J usage is TRBJ2-1, with 8 bases matching TRBD1. The V gene's germline CDR1 is SGHVS and CDR2 FNYEAQ. The CDR3 sequence is 14 residues long. J lost 4 bases, V lost 1 base, and 0 bases had no gene match. CDR3 bases: TGTGCCAGCAGCTTAGGACAGGGGTACAATGAGCAGTTCTTC. Its translation is CASSLGQGYNEQFF.

CDR3 region: CASLGGPYNEQFF. The CDR3 coding sequence is TGTGCCAGTCTCGGAGGGCCCTACAATGAGCAGTTCTTC. V usage is TRBV28 and J usage is TRBJ2-1; D may be TRBD2 (6 bases). Germline-derived CDR1 and CDR2 are MDHEN and SYDVKM. The CDR3 loop spans 13 amino acids. The V gene lost 9 bases and the J gene lost 2 bases, with 11 bases spanning the gap.

At least ten counts were recorded for this clone. This chain joins TRBV6-5 and TRBJ1-1, with 7 bases fitting TRBD1. J lost 5 bases, V lost 8 bases, and 8 bases had no gene match. CDR1 and CDR2 from the germline V gene are MNHEY and SVGAGI. CDR3 length: 13 amino acids. CDR3 loop: CASGRQGGTEAFF. In nucleotides, the CDR3 is TGTGCCAGCGGACGACAGGGAGGAACTGAAGCTTTCTTT.

This clone has only a few counts. CDR3: CASSYSGAYQETQYF. DNA for the CDR3: TGTGCCAGCAGCTATAGCGGGGCCTACCAAGAGACCCAGTACTTC. The V and J genes are TRBV7-3 and TRBJ2-5; TRBD2 agrees at 8 bases. This CDR3 region has 15 residues. V was clipped by 4 bases and J by 0 bases; unmatched bases: 4. The V gene's germline CDR1 is SGHTA and CDR2 FQGTGA.

This clone was seen at least ten times. This chain links TRBV4-1 with TRBJ2-7; possible D gene TRBD2, 7 bases. Between the trimmed V and J ends, which lost 1 base and 2 bases, there was a span of 9 bases. In germline, CDR1 is MGHRA, CDR2 YSYEKL. The CDR3 has 14 residues. For the CDR3, the DNA is TGCGCCAGCAGCCAAGGGCGGGGGCCCTACGAGCAGTACTTC. Its protein product is CASSQGRGPYEQYF.